The 8 T cell receptor beta chains below were found in one sample sequenced in a study of blood T cell repertoires in COVID-19. Repertoires were generated with immunoSEQ multiplex PCR, while TCRdb's copy carries only in-frame clones and drops some. This sample yields 150,000 to 200,000 clones, of which approximately 84% are seen a single time; about 1.2% belongs to the top ten. Source material: PBMCs or T cells enriched from blood (not recorded which). The receptors come from a human donor with acute COVID-19. The donor label of this sample is uncertain.

The chain employs TRBV7-8 and TRBJ2-5; tentatively, D is TRBD2 (7 bases). The germline V gene has CDR1 SGHVS and CDR2 FQNEAQ. V was pared by 6 bases and J by 5 bases, with 19 bases between. This CDR3 is 15 amino acids long. CDR3 residues: CASSDIGGRIETQYF. DNA for the CDR3: TGTGCCAGCAGTGATATCGGGGGGCGGATTGAGACCCAGTACTTC.

The J gene is TRBJ2-3, the V gene TRBV12-5; D gene uncertain. CDR3 length equals 14 residues. CDR1 and CDR2 from the germline V gene are LGHNT and FRNRAP. Trimming shortened V by 1 base and J by 0 bases, and 5 bases separated the two germline ends. This chain's CDR3 is CASGLESSTDTQYF. In nucleotides, the CDR3 is TGTGCTAGTGGTTTGGAATCTAGCACAGATACGCAGTATTTT.

This clone was detected once. The rearrangement uses TRBV4-3 and TRBJ2-1, with 9 bases matching TRBD2. Unmatched junction bases numbered 12, after V lost 2 bases and J lost 7 bases. This CDR3 is built from 17 residues. In germline, CDR1 is LGHNA, CDR2 YSLEER. For the CDR3, the DNA is TGCGCCAGCAGCCAATCTGCGGGGGGGCTTACTCGGAATGAGCAGTTCTTC. Translated, it gives CASSQSAGGLTRNEQFF.

This rearrangement joins TRBV5-5 to TRBJ1-3; D perhaps matches TRBD1 (6 bases). The V and J ends lost 4 bases and 0 bases respectively, with 17 bases between them. Germline values: CDR1 SGHKS, CDR2 YYEKEE (reference sequence). CDR3 size: 17 residues. DNA for the CDR3: TGTGCCAGCAGCCCGGAGGCACAGGGTATCTCTGGAAACACCATATATTTT. This codes for CASSPEAQGISGNTIYF.

The chain links TRBV4-1 to TRBJ2-1; 10 bases match TRBD1. J was trimmed by 9 bases and V by 5 bases; bases with no gene match: 13. CDR3 length: 16 residues. Germline lookup yields CDR1 MGHRA and CDR2 YSYEKL. In DNA form, the CDR3 reads TGCGCCAGCAGCAGACTCCGGGACAGGGGATTGGGTGAGCAGTTCTTC. It is translated as CASSRLRDRGLGEQFF.

This clone has a single count. The rearrangement joins TRBV12-5 to TRBJ1-1; D remains ambiguous. The V gene's germline CDR1 is LGHNT and CDR2 FRNRAP. V dropped 1 base and J dropped 10 bases, with 7 bases sitting between them. The CDR3 has 11 amino acids. The CDR3, as DNA: TGTGCTAGTGGTTTGGGCGGGGTAGCTTTCTTT. As protein: CASGLGGVAFF.

The rearrangement links TRBV7-6 to TRBJ2-1, with 10 nucleotides matching TRBD2. There are 16 residues in the CDR3. Looked up from germline, CDR1 is SGHVS and CDR2 is FNYEAQ. Unmatched junction bases numbered 10, after V lost 2 bases and J lost 9 bases. The CDR3 here is CASSLNEAGGQGEQFF. In DNA, the CDR3 is TGTGCCAGCAGCTTAAACGAAGCGGGGGGGCAGGGTGAGCAGTTCTTC.

V is TRBV6-5 and J is TRBJ1-4, with 8 bases aligning to TRBD1. CDR3 length: 14 residues. CDR1 is MNHEY, CDR2 SVGAGI, per germline. V shed 6 bases and J 8 bases; nucleotides not matched to a gene: 8. CDR3 residues: CASSRTGLNEKLFF. The CDR3 DNA follows: TGTGCCAGCAGCAGGACAGGGTTAAACGAAAAACTGTTTTTT.